This T cell receptor beta chain was identified in a study of beta chain features in type 1 diabetes. Study findings and constraints: A cDNA-based sequencing approach could over-represent cells with high TCR expression. Moderate yet significant TCRB CDR3 shortening was seen in Type 1 diabetes patients in all four CD4+ subsets.

With respect to this clone: Its target is unknown.

Every bit of the isolated RNA underwent reverse transcription, so sequencing read expressed TCRB transcripts. The method was immunoSEQ multiplex PCR; TCRdb's version includes in-frame clones alone and lacks a portion of them. The data show around 250,000 clones, approximately 15% seen once. Blood was drawn once from each donor into heparinised tubes. The draws averaged around 0.12 L. CD4+ naive, central memory, regulatory and stem cell-like memory cells were sorted via CD45RO/CCR7/CD25/CD127/CD95/CD27. This TCR was recovered from a man aged 25-40 years with type 1 diabetes. Sequencing was performed on naive CD4+ T cells from blood.

CDR3 nucleotide sequence: TGTGCCAGTAGTACGCCCAGGGGATCGGACACCGGGGAGCTGTTTTTT. This gives the protein CASSTPRGSDTGELFF. J is TRBJ2-2 and V is TRBV19; possible D gene TRBD1, 6 bases. The CDR3 contains 16 residues. Trimming cost V 4 bases and J 3 bases, with 15 bases left between them. In germline, CDR1 is LNHDA, CDR2 SQIVND (reference sequence).